This passage covers 26 T cell receptor beta chains from one sample sequenced in a study of cytomegalovirus exposure and HLA in healthy donors. The PCR made use of 60 Vbeta and 13 Jbeta primers. Data came from immunoSEQ multiplex PCR; TCRdb stores just in-frame clones and leaves some out. The data contain 55,000 to 70,000 clones, approximately 80% of them singletons. The specimen sequenced was PBMCs. The receptors stem from a human donor in good health.

This sequence joins TRBV19 and TRBJ2-7; 9 bases align to TRBD2. CDR3 size: 16 residues. Trimming removed 3 bases from V and 6 bases from J; junction bases left unmatched: 12. Germline CDR1 is LNHDA and CDR2 is SQIVND (reference sequence). The CDR3 DNA follows: TGTGCCAGTAGTATGGCGGTTTCTAGCGGGATCTCCGAGCAGTACTTC. Protein product: CASSMAVSSGISEQYF.

The V gene is TRBV2, the J gene TRBJ1-1; D unresolved. This CDR3 is built from 14 residues. Per germline, CDR1 SNHLY and CDR2 FYNNEI. The germline V and J ends were trimmed by 3 bases and 3 bases, with 11 bases remaining between them. Written as DNA, the CDR3 is TGTGCCAGCAGTGACGGAGGCAGCCACACTGAAGCTTTCTTT. The encoded protein is CASSDGGSHTEAFF.

The chain couples TRBV7-9 to TRBJ1-4; the D gene is possibly TRBD1 (6 bases). The germline V and J ends were trimmed by 5 bases and 6 bases, with 13 bases remaining between them. Germline CDR1 and CDR2: SEHNR and FQNEAQ (reference sequence). The CDR3 contains 14 residues. Here the CDR3 reads CASSPGGGDEKLFF. The CDR3 nucleotides are TGTGCCAGCAGCCCCGGGGGGGGCGATGAAAAACTGTTTTTT.

This chain connects TRBV25-1 to TRBJ1-2, with D possibly matching TRBD1 (6 bases). This CDR3 is 11 amino acids long. Trimming left V 6 bases short and J 7 bases short, with 9 bases between. Germline assignment: CDR1 MGHDK and CDR2 SYGVNS. The DNA for the CDR3 is TGTGCCAGCAGCAACAGGGCTGGCTACACCTTC. Translating gives CASSNRAGYTF.

This sequence joins TRBV5-1 and TRBJ2-3; D call uncertain. The V end was cut by 3 bases, the J end by 0 bases, with 8 bases between. The CDR3 covers 14 residues. Germline CDR1 reads SGHRS; CDR2 reads YFSETQ. In DNA, the CDR3 is TGCGCCAGCAGCTCTAATCCTAGCACAGATACGCAGTATTTT. Translated: CASSSNPSTDTQYF.

The V call is TRBV7-2, the J call TRBJ1-3, with 8 positions matching TRBD1. Germline trimming cut 7 bases from V and 4 bases from J; bases unmatched to any gene: 9. Germline V CDR1 and CDR2: SGHTA, FQGNSA. This CDR3 has 15 amino acids. CDR3 nucleotides: TGTGCCAGCAACAACCCGACAGGGGTGGGAAACACCATATATTTT. It is translated as CASNNPTGVGNTIYF. Together with reference TRBV7-2 and TRBJ1-3, the CDR3 gives the full variable domain: GAGVSQSPSNKVTEKGKDVELRCDPISGHTALYWYRQSLGQGLEFLIYFQGNSAPDKSGLPSDRFSAERTGGSVSTLTIQRTQQEDSAVYLCASNNPTGVGNTIYFGEGSWLTVV.

The V and J genes are TRBV4-3 and TRBJ2-7; 8 bases match TRBD1. Germline loops: CDR1 LGHNA, CDR2 YSLEER. CDR3 length: 14 amino acids. V gave up 4 bases and J gave up 3 bases; unmatched junction bases: 5. The CDR3 DNA reads as TGCGCCAGCAGCCTACGGACAGGGATCTACGAGCAGTACTTC. Translated, it gives CASSLRTGIYEQYF.

This chain uses TRBV28 with TRBJ2-7; 9 bases are shared with TRBD2. CDR3 length equals 15 residues. J was trimmed by 6 bases and V by 5 bases; bases with no gene match: 11. Germline values: CDR1 MDHEN, CDR2 SYDVKM. CDR3 protein: CASSPLGGRASEQYF. The CDR3 DNA is TGTGCCAGCAGTCCTCTGGGCGGGAGGGCCTCCGAGCAGTACTTC.

The genes are TRBV4-1 and TRBJ2-7; 10 nucleotides agree with TRBD1. J lost 3 bases, V lost 2 bases, and 4 bases had no gene match. CDR3 length: 15 amino acids. Per germline, CDR1 MGHRA and CDR2 YSYEKL. CDR3: CASSQRDRGGYEQYF. The CDR3 nucleotides read TGCGCCAGCAGCCAAAGGGACAGGGGTGGCTACGAGCAGTACTTC.

The CDR3 sequence is CARSRDNYEQYF. In nucleotides, the CDR3 is TGTGCCAGAAGCCGGGACAACTACGAGCAGTACTTC. V and J are TRBV10-3 and TRBJ2-7, with a possible D match to TRBD1 (6 bases). Per germline, CDR1 ENHRY and CDR2 SYGVKD. V was clipped by 10 bases and J by 3 bases, with 13 bases between them. There are 12 residues in the CDR3.

The chain has TRBV30 and TRBJ2-5; 9 bases fit TRBD1. V lost 2 bases to trimming and J lost 5 bases; unmatched junction nucleotides: 9. The germline gives CDR1 GTSNPN, CDR2 SVGIG (reference sequence). This CDR3 contains 15 residues. CDR3 protein: CAWSSWTGVGETQYF. In DNA form, the CDR3 reads TGTGCCTGGAGTTCTTGGACAGGGGTGGGGGAGACCCAGTACTTC.

The gene calls are TRBV30 and TRBJ1-5; TRBD1 matches at 7 bases. Germline V CDR1 and CDR2: GTSNPN, SVGIG (reference sequence). The V segment lost 4 bases and the J segment 3 bases; nucleotides outside the gene matches: 3. CDR3 length equals 13 residues. Here the CDR3 reads CAWKQGPNQPQHF. CDR3 coding DNA: TGTGCCTGGAAACAGGGGCCCAATCAGCCCCAGCATTTT.

The chain carries TRBV14 and TRBJ2-7, with 7 bases aligning to TRBD1. The trim removed 2 bases at V and 3 bases at J, leaving 4 bases unmatched. This CDR3 region has 14 residues. Germline V gives CDR1 SGHDN, CDR2 FVKESK. In DNA form, the CDR3 reads TGTGCCAGCAGCCAAAACTGGGACAGCTACGAGCAGTACTTC. Its translation is CASSQNWDSYEQYF.

V is TRBV6-6 and J is TRBJ1-5; D gene unclear. Germline CDR1 and CDR2: MNHNY and SVGAGI (reference sequence). There are 14 residues in the CDR3. Between the trimmed V and J ends, which lost 4 bases and 4 bases, there was a span of 11 bases. CDR3 nucleotides: TGTGCCAGCAGTTTGGGAGGTCCGAATCAGCCCCAGCATTTT. The encoded protein is CASSLGGPNQPQHF.

V usage is TRBV2 and J usage is TRBJ2-5, with 10 bases lining up with TRBD1. The J call may be faulty, since TRBJ2-7 better matches the DNA end. The germline gives CDR1 SNHLY, CDR2 FYNNEI. There are 14 residues in the CDR3. The DNA of the CDR3 is TGTGCCAGCTCACGACAGGGGGCTAGGAACGAGCAGTACTTC. Amino acid sequence: CASSRQGARNEQYF.

The gene calls are TRBV18 and TRBJ1-2, with 7 bases that match TRBD1. The CDR3 length is 14 residues. The germline CDR1 and CDR2 sequences are KGHSH and LQKENI. Trimming took 0 bases from V and 4 from J; bases not matched to a gene: 2. This chain's CDR3 is CASSPPGTVYGYTF. The CDR3 DNA reads as TGTGCCAGCTCACCACCCGGGACAGTCTATGGCTACACCTTC.

Comments on this clone: Relative to the germline gene, one junction end is altered; a read error may explain this. The chain recombines TRBV27 with TRBJ1-6; 8 positions agree with TRBD1. CDR1 is MNHEY, CDR2 SMNVEV, per germline (reference sequence). The CDR3 runs 17 residues. The CDR3 nucleotides read TGTGCCACCTGGGGACAGGCCGATAGGTCCTATAATTCACCCCCCCACTTT. It yields the protein CATWGQADRSYNSPPHF.

The rearrangement joins TRBV4-1 to TRBJ2-3, with 8 nucleotides matching TRBD2. J lost 2 bases, V lost 4 bases, and 11 bases had no gene match. CDR1 and CDR2 (germline): MGHRA, YSYEKL. This CDR3 is 17 amino acids long. CDR3 coding DNA: TGCGCCAGCAGCCGACAAACTAGCGGACTTAACACAGATACGCAGTATTTT. This gives the protein CASSRQTSGLNTDTQYF.

The V call is TRBV30, the J call TRBJ2-1; 8 nucleotides align to TRBD2. Germline trimming cut 4 bases from V and 10 bases from J; bases unmatched to any gene: 15. The CDR3 is 15 residues long. Germline CDR1 is GTSNPN and CDR2 is SVGIG (reference sequence). The CDR3 DNA sequence: TGTGCCTGGAACGTCCCGGGACTAGTTTCAAGCGAGCAGTTCTTC. As protein: CAWNVPGLVSSEQFF.

J is TRBJ2-5 and V is TRBV5-1, with TRBD2 identical over 7 bases. This CDR3 spans 15 amino acids. Germline V CDR1 and CDR2: SGHRS, YFSETQ. V was pared by 7 bases and J by 5 bases, with 14 bases of the junction left unmatched. This CDR3 reads CASVGGTTGEETQYF. DNA of the CDR3: TGCGCCAGCGTGGGAGGGACTACCGGGGAGGAGACCCAGTACTTC.

By proportion, this clone is medium-sized. The rearrangement uses TRBV19 and TRBJ2-7, with TRBD1 matching over 8 bases. The ends lost 6 bases at V and 5 bases at J; junction bases unmatched: 12. Germline V CDR1 and CDR2: LNHDA, SQIVND (reference sequence). The CDR3 runs 15 residues. CDR3: CASRPGTGDSDEQYF. The CDR3 bases are TGTGCCAGTAGGCCCGGGACAGGTGATTCGGACGAGCAGTACTTC. The full variable domain, with the rest looked up from reference TRBV19 and TRBJ2-7, is DGGITQSPKYLFRKEGQNVTLSCEQNLNHDAMYWYRQDPGQGLRLIYYSQIVNDFQKGDIAEGYSVSREKKESFPLTVTSAQKNPTAFYLCASRPGTGDSDEQYFGPGTRLTVT.

The genes are TRBV9 and TRBJ2-3, with TRBD1 identical over 9 bases. Germline-derived CDR1 and CDR2 are SGDLS and YYNGEE. This CDR3 is built from 15 residues. V dropped 4 bases and J dropped 2; count of bases not matched to a gene: 5. CDR3 DNA sequence: TGTGCCAGCAGCCTTCGACAGGGGGACACAGATACGCAGTATTTT. This codes for CASSLRQGDTDTQYF.

In this sample, this clone turned up once. V and J are TRBV12-5 and TRBJ2-6; 8 nucleotides align to TRBD1. This CDR3 is 20 amino acids long. Germline V CDR1 and CDR2: LGHNT, FRNRAP. Losses at the gene ends were 1 base for V and 0 bases for J; bases not matched to a gene: 11. Here the CDR3 reads CASGLELRGLSFSGANVLTF. As DNA, the CDR3 is TGTGCTAGTGGTTTGGAACTCAGGGGGCTAAGTTTCTCTGGGGCCAACGTCCTGACTTTC.

V is TRBV7-9 and J is TRBJ2-7; no firm D call. CDR1 and CDR2 from the germline V gene are SEHNR and FQNEAQ (reference sequence). With 6 bases removed from V and 0 bases from J, the gap between germline ends came to 9 bases. The CDR3 runs 13 residues. The CDR3 region is CASSFDNSYEQYF. The CDR3 nucleotides are TGTGCCAGCAGTTTTGACAACTCCTACGAGCAGTACTTC.

As to this clone: Germline and junction disagree at one end, which may indicate a read error. The chain recombines TRBV5-1 with TRBJ2-2, with D perhaps TRBD1 (6 bases). CDR3 length: 14 amino acids. Germline loops: CDR1 SGHRS, CDR2 YFSETQ. The CDR3: CASSVQGNAGELFF. In DNA form, the CDR3 reads TGCGCCAGCAGCGTGCAGGGGAACGCCGGGGAGCTGTTTTTT.

This chain links TRBV5-1 with TRBJ2-7, with 8 bases aligning to TRBD2. This CDR3 is 14 amino acids long. The V and J ends lost 2 bases and 0 bases, in that order; junction bases with no gene match: 1. Germline CDR1 reads SGHRS; CDR2 reads YFSETQ. The chain's CDR3 is CASSFAGGSYEQYF. The CDR3 nucleotides are TGCGCCAGCAGCTTTGCGGGAGGCTCCTACGAGCAGTACTTC. Full variable domain (rest looked up from reference TRBV5-1 and TRBJ2-7): KAGVTQTPRYLIKTRGQQVTLSCSPISGHRSVSWYQQTPGQGLQFLFEYFSETQRNKGNFPGRFSGRQFSNSRSEMNVSTLELGDSALYLCASSFAGGSYEQYFGPGTRLTVT.